This note documents a single T cell receptor beta chain sequence. Libraries were prepared by immunoSEQ multiplex PCR; TCRdb keeps only in-frame clonotypes and omits some of them. The profile shows roughly 90,000 clones, 91% of them singletons. The sample comes from a study of T cell changes during pregnancy in multiple sclerosis. This CDR3 has 15 residues. Trimming took off 0 bases at V and 8 bases at J, with 13 bases between the two ends. Germline CDR1 reads LGHNA; CDR2 reads YSLEER. The J gene is TRBJ1-4, the V gene TRBV4-3; D ambiguous. The sample was peripheral blood, taken in the first trimester of pregnancy. The TCR comes from a female donor in good health, enrolled as a control in a pregnancy study. The CDR3 DNA reads as TGCGCCAGCAGCCAAGAACGTGAGGGTTGGGAAAAACTGTTTTTT. It is translated as CASSQEREGWEKLFF.